These 8 T cell receptor beta chains originate from one sample sequenced in a study of T cells in women clearing cervical HPV infection. Only in-frame clones appear in the TCRdb table, and some are missing; sequencing was by immunoSEQ multiplex PCR. With 31,000 or so clones in the sample, the ten largest clones hold about 4.5%. The specimen sequenced was blood buffy coat. The receptors were sampled from a woman between 18 and 70 years old with a cervical HPV16 infection that either progressed to CIN3+ or cleared (not recorded which).

In regard to this clone: The read halts 3 residues ahead of the CDR3 end, with the missing end drawn from the germline J gene. The rearrangement joins TRBV6-2 or TRBV6-3 to TRBJ1-2, with D hard to call. Per the germline V gene, CDR1 is MNHEY and CDR2 is SVGEGT. This CDR3 comprises 12 residues. The CDR3 region is CASNSGFYDYTF. The CDR3 DNA, read in part, is TGTGCCAGCAACAGTGGATTCTACGAC.

With respect to this clone: Read sequence stops 3 residues before the CDR3 end, and the germline J gene provides the missing end. The chain couples TRBV2 to TRBJ2-1; 12 bases fit TRBD2. Per the germline V gene, CDR1 is SNHLY and CDR2 is FYNNEI. There are 15 residues in the CDR3. Unmatched junction bases numbered 5, after V lost 4 bases and J lost 7 bases. The CDR3 is CASSVGLAGGNEQFF. The CDR3 DNA, read in part, is TGTGCCAGCAGTGTCGGGCTAGCGGGAGGGAATGAG.

To note about this clone: The read ends 3 residues before the CDR3 terminus; that terminus is restored from the germline J gene. This chain connects TRBV7-7 to TRBJ2-5; 7 bases agree with TRBD1. The V gene's germline CDR1 is SSHAT and CDR2 FNYEAQ (reference sequence). The CDR3 contains 17 residues. The V segment lost 1 base and the J segment 1 base; nucleotides outside the gene matches: 9. This chain's CDR3 is CASSLGDSQGVQETQYF. The covered CDR3 bases are TGTGCCAGCAGCTTAGGGGATTCCCAGGGGGTCCAAGAGACC. The full variable domain, completed using reference TRBV7-7 and TRBJ2-5, is GAGVSQSPRYKVTKRGQDVTLRCDPISSHATLYWYQQALGQGPEFLTYFNYEAQPDKSGLPSDRFSAERPEGSISTLTIQRTEQRDSAMYRCASSLGDSQGVQETQYFGPGTRLLVL.

Remarks on this clone: Read data end 3 residues before the CDR3 end; the end is taken from the germline J gene. The V call is TRBV6-2 or TRBV6-3, the J call TRBJ1-2; D gene unclear. Germline CDR1 reads MNHEY; CDR2 reads SVGEGT. The CDR3 has 11 residues. Trimming stripped 11 bases from V and 2 bases from J, with 9 bases between. CDR3 bases read: TGTGCCGCCGGGGAAAACTATGGC. This sequence encodes CAAGENYG. The CDR3 in full is CAAGENYGYTF.

On this clone: The read gets to within 3 residues of the CDR3 end, and the germline J gene fills in the rest. V gene TRBV6-1 combines with J gene TRBJ2-2; D possibly corresponds to TRBD1 (7 bases). Germline V CDR1 and CDR2: MNHNS, SASEGT. The CDR3 sequence is 16 residues long. The CDR3 here is CASSETLGGGGEKLFF. Partial CDR3 DNA: TGTGCCAGCAGTGAAACTTTGGGAGGAGGGGGCGAAAAG.

CDR3 protein: CASSPSGLTNEKLFF. Incomplete CDR3 DNA: TGTGCCAGCAGCCCCTCAGGGCTTACTAATGAAAAG. The chain is built from TRBV7-9 and TRBJ2-2; D possibly corresponds to TRBD1 (5 bases). The read ends 3 residues before the CDR3 terminus; that terminus is restored from the germline J gene. The CDR3 runs to 15 residues. Per germline, CDR1 SEHNR and CDR2 FQNEAQ (reference sequence).

A note on this clone: The CDR3 is cut off 3 residues early in the read; its end comes from the germline J gene. V is TRBV19 and J is TRBJ2-7, with 10 nucleotides matching TRBD1. The CDR3 has 17 amino acids. CDR1 is LNHDA and CDR2 is SQIVND in the germline V gene (reference sequence). V was clipped by 5 bases and J by 1 base; unmatched bases: 11. The covered CDR3 bases are TGTGCCAGTAGTCCCTGCCGCGGACAGGGGGGATCCTACGAG. Translation gives CASSPCRGQGGSYE. In full, the CDR3 reads CASSPCRGQGGSYEQYF.

Notes on this clone: The sequence runs out 3 residues before the end of the CDR3; the remainder is reconstructed from the germline J gene. The J gene is TRBJ2-7, the V gene TRBV6-1; possible D gene TRBD1, 6 bases. The V end was cut by 6 bases, the J end by 1 base, with 16 bases between. The CDR3 contains 15 residues. Germline V gene sequence: CDR1 MNHNS, CDR2 SASEGT. Incomplete CDR3 DNA: TGTGCCAGCAGCGAACTTTCGACAGGTTCCTACGAG. Its translation: CASSELSTGSYE. The entire CDR3 is CASSELSTGSYEQYF.